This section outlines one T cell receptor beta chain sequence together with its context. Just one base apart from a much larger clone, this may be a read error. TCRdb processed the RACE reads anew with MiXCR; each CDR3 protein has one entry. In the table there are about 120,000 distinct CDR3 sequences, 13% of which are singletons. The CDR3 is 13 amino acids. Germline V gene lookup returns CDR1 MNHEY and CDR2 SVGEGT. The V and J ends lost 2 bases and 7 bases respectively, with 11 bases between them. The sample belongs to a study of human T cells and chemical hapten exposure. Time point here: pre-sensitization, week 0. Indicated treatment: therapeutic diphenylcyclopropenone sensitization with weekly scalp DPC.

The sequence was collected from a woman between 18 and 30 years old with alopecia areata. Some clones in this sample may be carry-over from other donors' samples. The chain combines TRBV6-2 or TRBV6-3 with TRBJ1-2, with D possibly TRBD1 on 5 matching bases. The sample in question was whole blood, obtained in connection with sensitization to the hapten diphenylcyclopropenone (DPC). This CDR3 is CASSYASRAGYTF. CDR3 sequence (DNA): TGTGCCAGCAGTTACGCAAGCAGGGCTGGCTACACCTTC.